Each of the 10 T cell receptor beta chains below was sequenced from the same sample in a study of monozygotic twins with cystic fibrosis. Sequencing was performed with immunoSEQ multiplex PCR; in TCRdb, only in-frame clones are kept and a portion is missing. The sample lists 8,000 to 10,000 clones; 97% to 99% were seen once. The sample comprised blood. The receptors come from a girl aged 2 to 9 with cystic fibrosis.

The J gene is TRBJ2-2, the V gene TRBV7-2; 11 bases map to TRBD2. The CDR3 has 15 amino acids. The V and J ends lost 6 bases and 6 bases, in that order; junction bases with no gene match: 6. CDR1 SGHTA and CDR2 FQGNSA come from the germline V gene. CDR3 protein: CASSFTSGSSGELFF. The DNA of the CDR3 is TGTGCCAGCAGTTTCACTAGCGGGAGTTCCGGGGAGCTGTTTTTT.

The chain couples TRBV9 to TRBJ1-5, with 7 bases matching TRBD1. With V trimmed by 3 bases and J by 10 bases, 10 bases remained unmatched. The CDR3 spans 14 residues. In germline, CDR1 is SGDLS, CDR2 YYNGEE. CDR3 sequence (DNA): TGTGCCAGCAGCGCCGGGACAGATTATCCTCCCCAGCATTTT. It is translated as CASSAGTDYPPQHF.

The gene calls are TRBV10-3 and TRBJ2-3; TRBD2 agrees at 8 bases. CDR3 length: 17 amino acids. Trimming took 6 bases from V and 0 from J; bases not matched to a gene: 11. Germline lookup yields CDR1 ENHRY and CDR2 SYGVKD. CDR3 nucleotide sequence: TGTGCCATCAGCTTTGCAGCGGGAGACCTTAGCACAGATACGCAGTATTTT. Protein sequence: CAISFAAGDLSTDTQYF.

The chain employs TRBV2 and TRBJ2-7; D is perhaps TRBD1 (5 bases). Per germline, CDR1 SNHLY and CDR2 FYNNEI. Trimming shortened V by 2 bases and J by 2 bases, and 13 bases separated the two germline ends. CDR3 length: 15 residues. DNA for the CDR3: TGTGCCAGCAGTGAATGGTCGGACACCACCTACGAGCAGTACTTC. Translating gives CASSEWSDTTYEQYF.

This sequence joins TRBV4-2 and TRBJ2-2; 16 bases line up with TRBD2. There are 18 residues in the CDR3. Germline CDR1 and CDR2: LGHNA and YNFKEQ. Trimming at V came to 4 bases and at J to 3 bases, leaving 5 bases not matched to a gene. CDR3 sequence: CASSPGLAGGGDTGELFF. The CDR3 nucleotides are TGTGCCAGCAGCCCGGGACTAGCGGGAGGGGGGGACACCGGGGAGCTGTTTTTT.

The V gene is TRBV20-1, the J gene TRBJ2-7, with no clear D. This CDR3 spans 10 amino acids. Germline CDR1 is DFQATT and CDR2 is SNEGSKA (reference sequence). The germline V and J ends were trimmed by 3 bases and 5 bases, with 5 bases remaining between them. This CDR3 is CSASDHEQYF. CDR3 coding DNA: TGCAGTGCTAGTGATCACGAGCAGTACTTC.

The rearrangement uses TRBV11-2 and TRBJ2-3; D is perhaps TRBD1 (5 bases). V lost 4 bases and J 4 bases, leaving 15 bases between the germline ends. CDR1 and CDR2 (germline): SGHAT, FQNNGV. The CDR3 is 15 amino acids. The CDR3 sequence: CASSWGLRTPDTQYF. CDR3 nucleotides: TGTGCCAGCAGCTGGGGCCTGAGGACACCAGATACGCAGTATTTT. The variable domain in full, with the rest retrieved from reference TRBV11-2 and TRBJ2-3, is EAGVAQSPRYKIIEKRQSVAFWCNPISGHATLYWYQQILGQGPKLLIQFQNNGVVDDSQLPKDRFSAERLKGVDSTLKIQPAKLEDSAVYLCASSWGLRTPDTQYFGPGTRLTVL.

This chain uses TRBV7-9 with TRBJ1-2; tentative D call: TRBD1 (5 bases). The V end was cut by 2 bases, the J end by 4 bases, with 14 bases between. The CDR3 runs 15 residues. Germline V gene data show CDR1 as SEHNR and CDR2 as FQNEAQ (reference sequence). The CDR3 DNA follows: TGTGCCAGCAGCTTAACCAGGGTTGGTGGCTATGGCTACACCTTC. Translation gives CASSLTRVGGYGYTF.

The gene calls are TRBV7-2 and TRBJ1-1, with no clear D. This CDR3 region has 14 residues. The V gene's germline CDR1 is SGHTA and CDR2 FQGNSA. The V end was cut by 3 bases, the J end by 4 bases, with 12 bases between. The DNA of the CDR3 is TGTGCCAGCAGCTTTTCCCACGGAGGCACTGAAGCTTTCTTT. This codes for CASSFSHGGTEAFF.

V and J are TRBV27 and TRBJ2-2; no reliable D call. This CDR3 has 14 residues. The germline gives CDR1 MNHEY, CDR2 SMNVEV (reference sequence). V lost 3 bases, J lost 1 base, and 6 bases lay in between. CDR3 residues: CASSFSENTGELFF. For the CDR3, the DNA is TGTGCCAGCAGTTTCTCCGAGAACACCGGGGAGCTGTTTTTT.